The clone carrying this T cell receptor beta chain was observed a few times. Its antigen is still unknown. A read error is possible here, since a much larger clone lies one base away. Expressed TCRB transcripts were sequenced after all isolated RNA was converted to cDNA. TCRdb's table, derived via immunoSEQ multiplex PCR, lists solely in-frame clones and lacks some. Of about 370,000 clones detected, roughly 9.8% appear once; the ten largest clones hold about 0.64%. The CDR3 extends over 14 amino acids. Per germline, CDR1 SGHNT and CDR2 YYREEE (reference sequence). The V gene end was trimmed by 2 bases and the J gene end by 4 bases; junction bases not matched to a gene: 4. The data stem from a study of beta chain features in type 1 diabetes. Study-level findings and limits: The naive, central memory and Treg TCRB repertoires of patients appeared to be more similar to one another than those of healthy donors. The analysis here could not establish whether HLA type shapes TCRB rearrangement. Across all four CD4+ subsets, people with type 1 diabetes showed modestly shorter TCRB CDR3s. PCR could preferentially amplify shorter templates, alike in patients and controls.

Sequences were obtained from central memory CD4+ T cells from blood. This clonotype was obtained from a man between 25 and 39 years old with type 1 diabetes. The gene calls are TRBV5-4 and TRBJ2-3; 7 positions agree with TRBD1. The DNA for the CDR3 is TGTGCCAGCAGCTTAACAGGGGACGCAGATACGCAGTATTTT. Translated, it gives CASSLTGDADTQYF.